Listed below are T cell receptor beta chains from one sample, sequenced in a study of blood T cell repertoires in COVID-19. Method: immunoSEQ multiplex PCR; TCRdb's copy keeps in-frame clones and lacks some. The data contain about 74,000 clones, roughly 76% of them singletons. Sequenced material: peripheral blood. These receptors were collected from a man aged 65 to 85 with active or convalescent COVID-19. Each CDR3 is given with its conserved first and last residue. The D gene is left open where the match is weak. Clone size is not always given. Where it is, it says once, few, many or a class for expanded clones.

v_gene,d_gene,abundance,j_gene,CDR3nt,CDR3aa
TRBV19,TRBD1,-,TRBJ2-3,TGTGCCAGTAGTATCGGGACAGGGGTTATTGGCACAGATACGCAGTATTTT,CASSIGTGVIGTDTQYF
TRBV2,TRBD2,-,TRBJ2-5,TGTGCCAGCAGCCGAGCGGGGGAAGAGACCCAGTACTTC,CASSRAGEETQYF
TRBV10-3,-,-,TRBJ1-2,TGTGCCATCAGTGATAAGGCGGAGGACTATGGCTACACCTTC,CAISDKAEDYGYTF
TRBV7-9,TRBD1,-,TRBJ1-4,TGTGCCAGCAGCCGGGACAGGGGGCTTGAAAAACTGTTTTTT,CASSRDRGLEKLFF
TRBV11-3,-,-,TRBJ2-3,TGTGCCAGCAGCTTCTCCGGGGTTTCAGATACGCAGTATTTT,CASSFSGVSDTQYF
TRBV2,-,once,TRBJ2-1,TGTGCCAGCAGTGGGAGCTCCTACAATGAGCAGTTCTTC,CASSGSSYNEQFF
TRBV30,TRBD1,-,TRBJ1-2,TGTGCCTGGAACCCATACAGGGGTACCTATGGCTACACCTTC,CAWNPYRGTYGYTF
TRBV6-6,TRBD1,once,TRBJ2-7,TGTGCCAGCAGTTACTCGCAGGGGGCGTACGAGCAGTACTTC,CASSYSQGAYEQYF
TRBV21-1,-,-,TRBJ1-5,TGTGCCAGCAAGGACAGGGGTAGCAATCAGCCCCAGCATTTT,CASKDRGSNQPQHF
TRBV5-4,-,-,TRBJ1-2,TGTGCCAGCAGCCGTTATGAGGTTTTCTATGGCTACACCTTC,CASSRYEVFYGYTF
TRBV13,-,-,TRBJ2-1,TGTGCCAGCAGCTTAATGCGCTCCTACAATGAGCAGTTCTTC,CASSLMRSYNEQFF
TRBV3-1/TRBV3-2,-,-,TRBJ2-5,TGTGCCAGCAGCCAAGGGGGACTCCCCCCAGAGACCCAGTACTTC,CASSQGGLPPETQYF
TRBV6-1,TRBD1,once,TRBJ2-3,TGTGCCAGCAGTGCGAACACCGGGACAGGACCAGATACGCAGTATTTT,CASSANTGTGPDTQYF
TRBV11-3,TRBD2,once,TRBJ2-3,TGTGCCAGCAGTTTAGCGGGGGGGGTCACAGATACGCAGTATTTT,CASSLAGGVTDTQYF
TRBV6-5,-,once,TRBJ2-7,TGTGCCAGCACGGGGGATCCCCTAGACGAGCAGTACTTC,CASTGDPLDEQYF
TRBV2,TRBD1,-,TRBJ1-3,TGTGCCAGCAGCGGGACAGTAGGATTGGGGTCCACATCTGGAAACACCATATATTTT,CASSGTVGLGSTSGNTIYF
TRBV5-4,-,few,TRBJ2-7,TGTGCCAGCAGCGCCCCGGGGAGCTACGAGCAGTACTTC,CASSAPGSYEQYF
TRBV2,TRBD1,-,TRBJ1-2,TGTGCCAGCAGTCTTGACAGGGTCTATGGCTACACCTTC,CASSLDRVYGYTF
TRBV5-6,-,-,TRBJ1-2,TGTGCCAGCAGCAGGGACTTATTGGGTGGCTACACCTTC,CASSRDLLGGYTF
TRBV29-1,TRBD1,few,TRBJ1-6,TGCAGCGTTGCAGGGGGCCGAAATTCACCCCTCCACTTT,CSVAGGRNSPLHF
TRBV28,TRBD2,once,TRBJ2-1,TGTGCCAGCAGCTCCCGGGCGGGGGGTATATACAATGAGCAGTTCTTC,CASSSRAGGIYNEQFF
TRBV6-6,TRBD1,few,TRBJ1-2,TGTGCCAGCAGTTACTTTACAGGGGGCAATGGCTACACCTTC,CASSYFTGGNGYTF
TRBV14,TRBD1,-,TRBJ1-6,TGTGCCAGCAGCCAGGGACAGTATAATTCACCCCTCCACTTT,CASSQGQYNSPLHF
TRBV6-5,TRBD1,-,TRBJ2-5,TGTGCCAGCAGTCAATGGACAGGAGAGACCCAGTACTTC,CASSQWTGETQYF
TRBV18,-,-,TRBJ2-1,TGTGCCAGCTCACCACTAGCGGACAATGAGCAGTTCTTC,CASSPLADNEQFF
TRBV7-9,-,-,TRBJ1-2,TGTGCCAGCAGCCCAGCAGGGTATGGCTACACCTTC,CASSPAGYGYTF
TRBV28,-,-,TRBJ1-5,TGTGCCAGCAGGCAACCGGGGGGGATGGTGGACAATCAGCCCCAGCATTTT,CASRQPGGMVDNQPQHF
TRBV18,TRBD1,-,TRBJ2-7,TGTGCCAGCTCCCCCAACCCCTCAGGACAGGGTTACTACGAGCAGTACTTC,CASSPNPSGQGYYEQYF
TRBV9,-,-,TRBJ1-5,TGTGCCAGCAGCGTGGGCCAGGGAGGGTTCAATCAGCCCCAGCATTTT,CASSVGQGGFNQPQHF